Reported below is one T cell receptor beta chain. What it recognizes is unknown. The CDR3 contains 13 residues. Trimming removed 10 bases at V and 0 bases at J, with 12 bases between. Germline V gene sequence: CDR1 MNHEY, CDR2 SMNVEV (reference sequence). The assay was immunoSEQ multiplex PCR, and TCRdb's table has in-frame clones only and misses some. The sample holds over a million clones, 95% to 97% seen once. This entry comes from a study of shared clonotypes between healthy human individuals. A split of CD4+ cells into CD45RA+ naive and CD45RA-negative memory subsets was performed. Study-level findings and limits: The study drew on few donors, limiting represented genetic and exposure-history diversity. Generation of non-shared clonotypes was less probable than generation of clonotypes shared by all four donors.

The clonotype originates from a man aged 30 to 45 in good health. This chain connects TRBV27 to TRBJ1-1, with D unresolved. The sample comprised naive CD4+ T cells sorted from blood. Subset of the sample: CD45RA+ positively selected. The CDR3 DNA reads TGTGCCACCGGAGGATGGCTGAACACTGAAGCTTTCTTT. This codes for CATGGWLNTEAFF.